Here is one T cell receptor (beta chain) with its context. This clonotype appeared a few times. What antigen it recognizes has not been identified. No base quality information exists; no much larger clone differs at one position. The data originate from a study of T-cell memory formation after mild COVID-19 (dated by TCRdb to about 2021). Study-level background: Most TCR sequence clusters were specific to one of the two donors. Two young, previously healthy adult volunteers, one female and one male, were included in the cohort. In two donors, T-cell clones that expanded and contracted after mild COVID-19 were followed by sequencing TCRalpha and TCRbeta repertoires longitudinally. On the study overall, not on this receptor specifically: Contracting CD4+ clones turned up mainly in the CM and EM memory subsets, whereas EMRA was where CD8+ clones were enriched. The study included only a couple of mild cases, and larger cohorts that include severe cases with pre-infection samples were judged to be necessary. SARS-CoV-2 specificity of the second-wave clones peaking on day 37 was not confirmed. From day 15 to 85, contracting clones showed balanced CD4/CD8 phenotypes, whereas a second wave of clones that expanded from day 15 to 37 leaned towards CD4+. Some responding clones were detected in pre-infection memory, which suggested that pre-existing cross-reactive memory T cells had joined the SARS-CoV-2 response.

Ficoll-Paque density gradient centrifugation was the method used to isolate PBMCs. CDR1 and CDR2, looked up from the germline V gene, are SGHDT and YYEEEE. At the junction V is shortened by 3 bases and J by 3 bases, with 7 bases in between. Including the terminal cysteine and phenylalanine, the CDR3 comprises 13 residues. Only the CDR3 part of the read is kept: 39 bases, read in frame from the first base. The instrument given in TCRdb is Illumina NovaSeq 6000. TCRalpha and TCRbeta cDNA libraries were built by 5'RACE with constant-segment primers, adding sample barcodes and unique molecular identifiers. RNA was extracted from every sample with Trizol reagent. Libraries were amplified in two PCR steps, with a second sample barcode and Illumina TruSeq adapters added in the second step. Sequencing of libraries was performed on an Illumina NovaSeq with 2 x 150 bp paired-end reads. The authors' pipeline ran thus. The reads were demultiplexed and collapsed into UMI-guided consensus sequences using migec v1.2.7. Using mixcr v2.1.11, UMI consensuses were aligned to TRA and TRB V and J templates and then assembled into clonotypes. A clonotype was counted as expanded or contracted only when both edgeR and NoisET called the clonotype significant, with the noise models trained on biological replicates. For edgeR calls, the thresholds were a false discovery rate-adjusted p below 0.01 and a log2 fold-change of 1. As an exploratory analysis of dynamics, PCA with hierarchical clustering was applied to max-normalized trajectories of the 1000 most abundant clonotypes. The CD4 or CD8 phenotype of responding clones was assigned using the separately sequenced CD4+ and CD8+ repertoires. TCRdb passed the public sequencing reads through fastp at Q25 and MiXCR, retaining productive beta sequences. For every CDR3 protein sequence, its rows merge into one entry that carries the most common genes and DNA. TCRdb, rather than the study authors, made the V and J calls. The sample contains some 86,000 distinct CDR3 sequences, 20% to 25% of them found a single time. Of the sample, 35% to 50% is held by the ten largest clones.

The origin of this receptor is a man aged 18 to 30 who had mild COVID-19 (a few samples of this study predate the infection). The sample titles of this study are shuffled in the database, so cell type and time point are left out; the donor was told from shared clones. Specimen: PBMCs or a T cell subset sorted from them (not recorded which). The sequence joins TRBV5-6 to TRBJ2-1, and perhaps TRBD2 as D gene, on 6 matching bases. Read as DNA, the sequence is TGTGCCAGCAGCTCGGACTACTACAATGAGCAGTTCTTC. The resulting protein is CASSSDYYNEQFF.